This TCR beta chain is from a study of response to subunit inactivated influenza vaccine. Findings and caveats of the study: Authors proposed each seasonal influenza vaccination draws in few new T cells.

TCRdb re-called the RT-PCR reads with MiXCR, one entry per CDR3 protein. The sample lists 650,000 to 800,000 distinct CDR3 sequences; less than 20% were seen once. This CDR3 is built from 13 residues. V lost 5 bases and J lost 5, with 12 bases in between. Germline lookup yields CDR1 MNHNS and CDR2 SASEGT. This clonotype was found a few times. The antigen is undetermined. The clonotype comes from a man aged 50 to 60 who received an inactivated influenza vaccine. The V and J genes are TRBV6-1 and TRBJ2-5; no reliable D call. This sample comprised PBMCs from blood, obtained 5 days after vaccination. CDR3 in DNA: TGTGCCAGCAGTCGATCGGGCATGGAGACCCAGTACTTC. Its translation is CASSRSGMETQYF.